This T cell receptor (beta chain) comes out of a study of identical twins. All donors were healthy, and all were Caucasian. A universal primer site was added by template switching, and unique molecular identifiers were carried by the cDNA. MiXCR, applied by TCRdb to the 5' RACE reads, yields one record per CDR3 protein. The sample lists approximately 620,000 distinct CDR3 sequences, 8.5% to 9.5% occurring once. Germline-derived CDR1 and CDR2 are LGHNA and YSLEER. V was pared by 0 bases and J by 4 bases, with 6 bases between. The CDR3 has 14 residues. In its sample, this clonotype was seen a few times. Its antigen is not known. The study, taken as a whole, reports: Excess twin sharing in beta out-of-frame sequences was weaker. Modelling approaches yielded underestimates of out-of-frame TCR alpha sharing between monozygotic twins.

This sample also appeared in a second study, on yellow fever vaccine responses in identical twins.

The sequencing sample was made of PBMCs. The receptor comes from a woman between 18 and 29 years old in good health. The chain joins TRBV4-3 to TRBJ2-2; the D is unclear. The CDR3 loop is CASSQDSSTGELFF. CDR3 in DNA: TGCGCCAGCAGCCAAGATAGCAGCACCGGGGAGCTGTTTTTT.